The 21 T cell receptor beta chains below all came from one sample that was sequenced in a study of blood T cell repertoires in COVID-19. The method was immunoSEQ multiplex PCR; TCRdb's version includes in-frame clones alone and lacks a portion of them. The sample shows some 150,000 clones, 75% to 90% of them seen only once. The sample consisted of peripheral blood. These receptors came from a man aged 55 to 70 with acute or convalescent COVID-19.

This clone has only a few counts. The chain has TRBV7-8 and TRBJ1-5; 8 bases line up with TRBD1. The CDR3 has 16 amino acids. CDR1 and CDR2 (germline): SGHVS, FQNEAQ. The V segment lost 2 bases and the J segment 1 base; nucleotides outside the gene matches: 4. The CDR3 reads CASSLSTGGSNQPQHF. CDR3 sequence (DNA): TGTGCCAGCAGCTTATCAACAGGGGGGAGCAATCAGCCCCAGCATTTT.

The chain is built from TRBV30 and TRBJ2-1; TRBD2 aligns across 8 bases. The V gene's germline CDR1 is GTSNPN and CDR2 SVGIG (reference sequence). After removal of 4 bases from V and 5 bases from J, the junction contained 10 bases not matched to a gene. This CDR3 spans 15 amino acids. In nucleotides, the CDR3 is TGTGCCTGGACCGGAGCGGGAGCTTTCCACAATGAGCAGTTCTTC. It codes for CAWTGAGAFHNEQFF.

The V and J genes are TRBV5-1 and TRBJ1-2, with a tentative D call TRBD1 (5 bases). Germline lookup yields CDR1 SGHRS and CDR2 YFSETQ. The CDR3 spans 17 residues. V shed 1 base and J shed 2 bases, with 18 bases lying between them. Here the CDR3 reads CASSLTPGGIGNYGYTF. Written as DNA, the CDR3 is TGCGCCAGCAGCTTGACACCTGGGGGGATAGGGAACTATGGCTACACCTTC.

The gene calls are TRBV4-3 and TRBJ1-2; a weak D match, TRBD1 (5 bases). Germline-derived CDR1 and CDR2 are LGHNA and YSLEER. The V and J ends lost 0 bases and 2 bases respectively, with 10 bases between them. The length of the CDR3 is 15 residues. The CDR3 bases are TGCGCCAGCAGCCAAGACAGGGCAAGGAACTATGGCTACACCTTC. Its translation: CASSQDRARNYGYTF.

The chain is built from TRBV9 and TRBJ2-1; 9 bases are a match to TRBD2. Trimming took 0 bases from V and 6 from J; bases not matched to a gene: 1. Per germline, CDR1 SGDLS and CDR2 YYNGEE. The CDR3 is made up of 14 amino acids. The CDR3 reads CASSVGGGANEQFF. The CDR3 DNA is TGTGCCAGCAGCGTAGGCGGGGGGGCCAATGAGCAGTTCTTC.

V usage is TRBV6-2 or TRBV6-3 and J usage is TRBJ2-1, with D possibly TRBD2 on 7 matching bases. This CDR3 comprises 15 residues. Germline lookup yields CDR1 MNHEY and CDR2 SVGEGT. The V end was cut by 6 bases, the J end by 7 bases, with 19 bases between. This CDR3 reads CASSSWGGLVNEQFF. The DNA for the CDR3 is TGTGCCAGCAGCTCCTGGGGGGGGCTGGTAAATGAGCAGTTCTTC.

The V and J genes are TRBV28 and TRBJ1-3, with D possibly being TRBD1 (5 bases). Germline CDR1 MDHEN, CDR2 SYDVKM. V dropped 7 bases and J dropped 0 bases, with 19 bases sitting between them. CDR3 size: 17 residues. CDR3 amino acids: CASKSAGLFTSGNTIYF. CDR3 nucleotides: TGTGCCAGCAAAAGCGCGGGACTCTTCACCTCTGGAAACACCATATATTTT.

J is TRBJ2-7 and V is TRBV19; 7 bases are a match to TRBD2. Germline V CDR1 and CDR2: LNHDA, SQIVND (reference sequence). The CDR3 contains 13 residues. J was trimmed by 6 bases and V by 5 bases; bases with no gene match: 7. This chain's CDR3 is CASSDDWGGEQYF. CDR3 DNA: TGTGCCAGTAGTGATGATTGGGGGGGCGAGCAGTACTTC.

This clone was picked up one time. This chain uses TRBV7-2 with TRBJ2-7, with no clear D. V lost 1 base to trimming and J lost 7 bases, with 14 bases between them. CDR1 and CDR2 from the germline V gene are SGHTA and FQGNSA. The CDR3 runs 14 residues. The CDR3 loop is CASSLDLTPREQYF. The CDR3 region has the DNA TGTGCCAGCAGCTTAGATTTGACCCCGAGGGAGCAGTACTTC.

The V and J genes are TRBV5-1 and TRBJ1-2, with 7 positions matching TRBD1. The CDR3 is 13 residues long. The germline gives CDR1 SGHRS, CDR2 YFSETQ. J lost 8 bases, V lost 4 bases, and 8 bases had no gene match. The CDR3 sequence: CASSDDRAGGYTF. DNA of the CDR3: TGCGCCAGCAGCGACGACAGGGCCGGCGGCTACACCTTC.

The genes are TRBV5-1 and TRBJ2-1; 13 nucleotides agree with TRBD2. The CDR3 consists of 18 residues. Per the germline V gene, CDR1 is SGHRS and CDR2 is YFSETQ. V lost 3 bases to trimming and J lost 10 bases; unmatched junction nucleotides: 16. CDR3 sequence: CASSSLTPGLAGAEEQFF. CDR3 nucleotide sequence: TGCGCCAGCAGCTCACTCACCCCCGGACTAGCGGGAGCTGAAGAGCAGTTCTTC.

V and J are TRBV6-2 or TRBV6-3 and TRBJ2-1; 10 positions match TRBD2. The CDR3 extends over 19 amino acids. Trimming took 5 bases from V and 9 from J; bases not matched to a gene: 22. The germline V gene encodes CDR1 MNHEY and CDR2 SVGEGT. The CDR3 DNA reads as TGTGCCAGCAGTCCCCCGCGACTAGCGGGCCTTAATATGCGGGGTGAGCAGTTCTTC. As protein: CASSPPRLAGLNMRGEQFF.

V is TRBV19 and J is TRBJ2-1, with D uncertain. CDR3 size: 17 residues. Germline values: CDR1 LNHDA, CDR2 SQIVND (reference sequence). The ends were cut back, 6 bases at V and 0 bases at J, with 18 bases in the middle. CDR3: CASRMVASYISYNEQFF. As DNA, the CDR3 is TGTGCCAGTAGGATGGTAGCCTCTTATATCTCCTACAATGAGCAGTTCTTC.

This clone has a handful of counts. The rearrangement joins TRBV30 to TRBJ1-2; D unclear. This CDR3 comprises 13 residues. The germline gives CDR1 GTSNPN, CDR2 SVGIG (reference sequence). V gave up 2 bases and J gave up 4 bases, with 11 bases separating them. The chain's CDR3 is CAWSPQAGYGYTF. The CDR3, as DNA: TGTGCCTGGAGTCCCCAAGCCGGCTATGGCTACACCTTC.

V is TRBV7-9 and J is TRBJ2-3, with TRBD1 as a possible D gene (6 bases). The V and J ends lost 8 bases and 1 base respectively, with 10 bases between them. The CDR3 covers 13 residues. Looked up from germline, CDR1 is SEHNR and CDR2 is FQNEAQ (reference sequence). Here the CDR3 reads CASLGAGTDTQYF. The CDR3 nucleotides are TGTGCCAGCTTGGGGGCTGGCACAGATACGCAGTATTTT.

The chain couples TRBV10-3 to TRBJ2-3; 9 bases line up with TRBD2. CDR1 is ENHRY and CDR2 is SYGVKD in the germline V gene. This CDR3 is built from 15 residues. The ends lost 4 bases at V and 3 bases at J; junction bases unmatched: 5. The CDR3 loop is CAISGGTSQTDTQYF. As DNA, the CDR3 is TGTGCCATCAGTGGCGGGACTAGCCAAACAGATACGCAGTATTTT.

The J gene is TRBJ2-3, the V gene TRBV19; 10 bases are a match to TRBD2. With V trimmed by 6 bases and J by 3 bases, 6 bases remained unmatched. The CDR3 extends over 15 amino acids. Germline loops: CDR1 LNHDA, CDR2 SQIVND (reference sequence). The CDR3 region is CASRASGSGTDTQYF. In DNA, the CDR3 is TGTGCCAGTAGGGCTAGCGGGAGTGGGACAGATACGCAGTATTTT.

The CDR3 region is CASSLASAYTEAFF. The DNA of the CDR3 is TGTGCCAGCAGCTTGGCCAGTGCTTACACTGAAGCTTTCTTT. This chain connects TRBV7-9 to TRBJ1-1, with no clear D. The V end was cut by 3 bases, the J end by 3 bases, with 11 bases between. Germline CDR1 and CDR2: SEHNR and FQNEAQ (reference sequence). The CDR3 consists of 14 residues.

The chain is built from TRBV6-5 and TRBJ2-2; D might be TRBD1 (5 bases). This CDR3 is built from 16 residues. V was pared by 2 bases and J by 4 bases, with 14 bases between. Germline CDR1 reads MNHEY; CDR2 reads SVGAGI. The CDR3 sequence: CASSYIPPGPTGELFF. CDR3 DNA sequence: TGTGCCAGCAGTTACATTCCGCCAGGGCCCACCGGGGAGCTGTTTTTT.

The CDR3, as DNA: TGTGCCAGCAGTTACGACCTTTACAGGGGCTTTGATAATTCACCCCTCCACTTT. Amino acid sequence: CASSYDLYRGFDNSPLHF. The rearrangement joins TRBV6-2 or TRBV6-3 to TRBJ1-6, with TRBD1 identical over 7 bases. This CDR3 has 18 residues. Germline assignment: CDR1 MNHEY and CDR2 SVGEGT. V gave up 2 bases and J gave up 5 bases; unmatched junction bases: 12.

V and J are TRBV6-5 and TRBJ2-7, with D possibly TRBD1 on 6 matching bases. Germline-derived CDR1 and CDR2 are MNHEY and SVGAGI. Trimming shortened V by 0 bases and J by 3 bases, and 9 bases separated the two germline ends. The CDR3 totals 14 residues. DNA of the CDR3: TGTGCCAGCAGTTACTCGGCCAGGGGCTACGAGCAGTACTTC. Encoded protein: CASSYSARGYEQYF.